This note documents a single T cell receptor (beta chain) sequence. This specimen belongs to a study of T cell changes during pregnancy in multiple sclerosis. Libraries were prepared by immunoSEQ multiplex PCR; TCRdb keeps only in-frame clonotypes and omits some of them. This sample carries tens of thousands of clones, approximately 94% of them seen once, and the ten largest clones take about 2.5%. Trimming took off 5 bases at V and 0 bases at J, with 10 bases between the two ends. CDR1 is SGHTA and CDR2 is FQGNSA in the germline V gene. This CDR3 has 15 amino acids. This sample comprised peripheral blood, obtained in the third trimester of pregnancy. The chain is built from TRBV7-2 and TRBJ1-4; D call uncertain. This clonotype originated in a female donor with multiple sclerosis, enrolled in a pregnancy study. The CDR3 nucleotides read TGTGCCAGCAGCCCCAGATCTGCAACTAATGAAAAACTGTTTTTT. It encodes CASSPRSATNEKLFF.